This T cell receptor beta chain was identified during a study of neoadjuvant anti-PD-1 for oral cavity cancer. Here immunoSEQ multiplex PCR was the method, and the copy in TCRdb shows in-frame clones only, minus some. The data contain over 13,000 clones, roughly 73% of them seen just once; the ten biggest clones take up 2.8%. Germline V CDR1 and CDR2: SEHNR, FQNEAQ (reference sequence). Losses at the gene ends were 5 bases for V and 2 bases for J; bases not matched to a gene: 7. There are 15 residues in the CDR3. Time point indicated: after neoadjuvant nivolumab, at surgical resection. Here the sequenced sample was PBMCs, taken after nivolumab (anti-PD-1) treatment. The TCR comes from a person aged 35-79 years with oral cavity squamous cell carcinoma. This chain uses TRBV7-9 with TRBJ1-2, with 8 bases fitting TRBD1. The DNA for the CDR3 is TGTGCCAGCAGCACCACCGGGACAGGCAACTATGGCTACACCTTC. Translation: CASSTTGTGNYGYTF.